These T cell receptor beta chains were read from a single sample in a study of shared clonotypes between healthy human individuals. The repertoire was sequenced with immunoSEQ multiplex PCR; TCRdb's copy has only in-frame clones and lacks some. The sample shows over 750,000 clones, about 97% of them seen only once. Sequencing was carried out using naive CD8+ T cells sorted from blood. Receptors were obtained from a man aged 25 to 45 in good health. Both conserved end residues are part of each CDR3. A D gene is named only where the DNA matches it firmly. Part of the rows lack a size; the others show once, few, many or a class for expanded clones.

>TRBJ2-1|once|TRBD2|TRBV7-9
TGTGCCAGCAGCTCGTCCCTAGCGGGAGCCTACAATGAGCAGTTCTTC
CASSSSLAGAYNEQFF
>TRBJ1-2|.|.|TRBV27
TGTGCCAGCAGTGCCGCGGGGGCAAACTATGGCTACACCTTC
CASSAAGANYGYTF
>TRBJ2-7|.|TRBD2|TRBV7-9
TGTGCCAGCAGTCTTCCGGGAGGCCCGGACGGGGAGCAGTACTTC
CASSLPGGPDGEQYF
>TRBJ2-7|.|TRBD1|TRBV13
TGTGCCAGCAGCTTAAAGCAGGGGGCGCGTGACGAGCAGTACTTC
CASSLKQGARDEQYF
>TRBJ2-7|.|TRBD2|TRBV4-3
TGCGCCAGCAGCCAAGATCGAACTAGCGGGACATACGAGCAGTACTTC
CASSQDRTSGTYEQYF
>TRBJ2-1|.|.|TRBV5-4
TGTGCCAGCAGCTTCTTGACCTACAATGAGCAGTTCTTC
CASSFLTYNEQFF
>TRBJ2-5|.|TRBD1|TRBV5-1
TGCGCCAGCAGCGCCCGGGACAGAGAAGAGACCCAGTACTTC
CASSARDREETQYF
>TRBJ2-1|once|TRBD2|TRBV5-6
TGTGCCAGCAGTCGGACCGGGACTAGCGGTACGAAGGAGCAGTTCTTC
CASSRTGTSGTKEQFF
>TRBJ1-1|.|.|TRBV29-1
TGCAGCGTTGAAGCCACAGGGAACACTGAAGCTTTCTTT
CSVEATGNTEAFF
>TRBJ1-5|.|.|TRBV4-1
TGCGCCAGCAAAGAGGGCGAAGCTAGCAATCAGCCCCAGCATTTT
CASKEGEASNQPQHF
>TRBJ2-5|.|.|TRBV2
TGTGCCAGCAGAAGAGGGACCCCGGGGGAGACCCAGTACTTC
CASRRGTPGETQYF
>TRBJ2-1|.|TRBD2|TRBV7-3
TGTGCCAGCAGCTTCGGCGGGAGGGTCAATGAGCAGTTCTTC
CASSFGGRVNEQFF
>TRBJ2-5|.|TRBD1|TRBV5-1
TGCGCCAGCAGCTTATGGACAGGGGGAGGCCAAGAGACCCAGTACTTC
CASSLWTGGGQETQYF
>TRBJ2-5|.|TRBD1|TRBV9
TGTGCCAGCAGCTCAGACGACAGGGTTCGGTACTTC
CASSSDDRVRYF